This T cell receptor beta chain was sequenced during a study of cytomegalovirus exposure and HLA in healthy donors. Findings and limits, study-wide: The study recorded 150 to 200 TCR beta chains that were cytomegalovirus-associated.

Trimming removed 2 bases from V and 0 bases from J, with 14 bases in between. Germline V gives CDR1 SGHRS, CDR2 YFSETQ. The length of the CDR3 is 17 residues. On this clone: Its specificity is unknown.

The method was immunoSEQ multiplex PCR; TCRdb's version includes in-frame clones alone and lacks a portion of them. The data show 90,000 to 150,000 clones, approximately 90% seen once. What was sequenced was PBMCs. The sequence was collected from a woman between 18 and 29 years old in good health and CMV-seropositive. The chain links TRBV5-1 to TRBJ2-2, with D possibly TRBD1 on 6 matching bases. CDR3 loop: CASSFPRTDSNTGELFF. As DNA, the CDR3 is TGCGCCAGCAGCTTCCCTAGGACAGATTCGAACACCGGGGAGCTGTTTTTT.